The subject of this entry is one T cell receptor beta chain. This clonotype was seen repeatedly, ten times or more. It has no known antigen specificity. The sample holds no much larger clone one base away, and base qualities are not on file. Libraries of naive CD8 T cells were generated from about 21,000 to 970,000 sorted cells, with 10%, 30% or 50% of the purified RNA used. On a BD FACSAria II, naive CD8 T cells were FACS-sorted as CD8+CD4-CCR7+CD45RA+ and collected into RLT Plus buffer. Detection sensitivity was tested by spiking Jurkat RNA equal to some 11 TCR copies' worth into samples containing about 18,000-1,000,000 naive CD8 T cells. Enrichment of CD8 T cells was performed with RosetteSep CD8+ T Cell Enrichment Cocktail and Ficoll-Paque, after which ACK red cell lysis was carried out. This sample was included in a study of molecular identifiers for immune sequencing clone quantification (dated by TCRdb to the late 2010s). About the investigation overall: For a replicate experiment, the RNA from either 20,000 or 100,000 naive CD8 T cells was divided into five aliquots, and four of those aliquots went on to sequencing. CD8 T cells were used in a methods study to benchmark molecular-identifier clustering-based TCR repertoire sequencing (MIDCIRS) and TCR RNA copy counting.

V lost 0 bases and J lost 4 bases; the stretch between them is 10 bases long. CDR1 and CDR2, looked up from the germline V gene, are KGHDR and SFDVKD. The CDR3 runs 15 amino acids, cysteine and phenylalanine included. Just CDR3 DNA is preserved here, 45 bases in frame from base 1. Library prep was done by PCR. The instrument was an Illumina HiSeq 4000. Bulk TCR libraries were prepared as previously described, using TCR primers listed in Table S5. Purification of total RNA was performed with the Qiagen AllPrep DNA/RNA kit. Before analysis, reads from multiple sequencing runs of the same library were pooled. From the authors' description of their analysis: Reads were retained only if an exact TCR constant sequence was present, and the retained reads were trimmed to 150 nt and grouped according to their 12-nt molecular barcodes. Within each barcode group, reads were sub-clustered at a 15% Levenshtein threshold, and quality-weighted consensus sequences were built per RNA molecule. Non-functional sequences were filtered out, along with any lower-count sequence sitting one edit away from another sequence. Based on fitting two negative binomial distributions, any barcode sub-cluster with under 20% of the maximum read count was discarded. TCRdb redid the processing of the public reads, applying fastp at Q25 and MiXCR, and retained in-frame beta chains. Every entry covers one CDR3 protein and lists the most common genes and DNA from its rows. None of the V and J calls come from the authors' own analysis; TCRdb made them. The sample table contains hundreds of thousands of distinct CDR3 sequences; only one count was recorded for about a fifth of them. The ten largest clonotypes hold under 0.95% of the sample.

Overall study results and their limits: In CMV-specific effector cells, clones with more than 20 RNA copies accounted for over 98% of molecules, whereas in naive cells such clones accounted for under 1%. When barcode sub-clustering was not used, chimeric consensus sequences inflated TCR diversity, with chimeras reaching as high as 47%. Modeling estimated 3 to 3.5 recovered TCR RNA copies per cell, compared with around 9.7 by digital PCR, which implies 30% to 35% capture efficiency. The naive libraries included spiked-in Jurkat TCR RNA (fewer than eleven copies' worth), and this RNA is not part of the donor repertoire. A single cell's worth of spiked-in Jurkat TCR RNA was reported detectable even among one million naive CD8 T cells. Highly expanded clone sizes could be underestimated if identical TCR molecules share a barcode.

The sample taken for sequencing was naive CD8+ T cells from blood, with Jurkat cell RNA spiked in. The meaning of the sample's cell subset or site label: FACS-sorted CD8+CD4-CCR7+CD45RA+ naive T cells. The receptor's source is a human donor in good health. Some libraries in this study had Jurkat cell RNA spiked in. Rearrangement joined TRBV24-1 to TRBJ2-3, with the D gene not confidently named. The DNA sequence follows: TGTGCCACCAGTGATTTGGTTGGGGAATCAGATACGCAGTATTTT. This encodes CATSDLVGESDTQYF.